The entry below gives a single TCR beta chain sequence along with its context. Its antigen is not identified. Sequence at one end of the junction differs from germline and may be a read error. Germline V gives CDR1 MDHEN, CDR2 SYDVKM. The CDR3 totals 16 residues. This sample was included in a study of CD8 T cells in ankylosing spondylitis. Overall study results and limits: Reactive arthritis synovial fluid and blood were previously reported to contain some motif variants. Matched synovial fluid from ankylosing spondylitis patients was reported to be enriched for disease-linked clones.

TCRdb redid the calling of the 5' RACE reads with MiXCR, one entry per CDR3 protein. This table holds 200,000 to 250,000 distinct CDR3 sequences, roughly 10% found once. The chain is built from TRBV28 and TRBJ1-3; no definite D call. The receptor's source is a male donor with ankylosing spondylitis or in good health (not recorded which). Source material: blood, either unsorted or a sorted T cell fraction (not recorded which). In nucleotides, the CDR3 is TGTGCCAGCAGCTTGGGCCTATACTCGTCTGGAACCACCATATATTTT. Amino acid sequence: CASSLGLYSSGTTIYF.